This T cell receptor beta chain was retrieved from a study of radiotherapy plus CTLA-4 blockade in lung cancer. Study as a whole: An objective response was seen in about 17% of patients, and disease control in 25% to 40%. The study, taken as a whole, reports: Increased serum interferon-beta after radiation also reportedly predicted response strongly.

Profiled with immunoSEQ multiplex PCR; TCRdb holds only in-frame clones, not every one. This table has 75,000 to 100,000 clones, 75% to 85% appearing once. CTLA-4 blockade with ipilimumab, together with focal radiation, was given to patients with chemo-refractory metastatic non-small-cell lung cancer. Regarding this clone: Its specificity is unknown. Other DNA sequences in the same sample also yield this CDR3.

The sequence was collected from a human donor with non-small cell lung cancer who had a partial response to radiotherapy plus ipilimumab. The sequences come from peripheral blood, collected from a patient treated with radiotherapy plus ipilimumab.

Written as DNA, the CDR3 is TGTGCCAGCAGCCCCCGGACAGGGGTAAACACTGAAGCTTTCTTT. Translated: CASSPRTGVNTEAFF. This chain connects TRBV5-5 to TRBJ1-1; 9 bases fit TRBD1. V shed 4 bases and J 2 bases; nucleotides not matched to a gene: 6. The germline CDR1 and CDR2 sequences are SGHKS and YYEKEE (reference sequence). CDR3 length: 15 residues.